This passage covers 2 T cell receptor beta chains from one sample sequenced in a study of blood T cell repertoires in COVID-19. Produced via immunoSEQ multiplex PCR; TCRdb's table is partial and in-frame only. The table lists 430,000 or so clones, more than 75% of them singletons. The sequenced sample consisted of PBMCs or T cells enriched from blood (not recorded which). The receptors were gathered from a woman in her thirties or forties who had recovered from COVID-19.

This clone was seen only a few times. The CDR3: CASSIDREGQPQHF. The CDR3 region has the DNA TGTGCCAGCTCAATCGACAGGGAAGGCCAGCCCCAGCATTTT. The rearrangement uses TRBV18 and TRBJ1-5; 7 bases fit TRBD1. The CDR3 covers 14 residues. V shed 5 bases, J shed 7 bases, and the junction held 8 bases outside the gene matches. Germline V gene sequence: CDR1 KGHSH, CDR2 LQKENI.

The rearrangement links TRBV5-4 to TRBJ1-2; 8 bases align to TRBD1. The V gene's germline CDR1 is SGHNT and CDR2 YYREEE (reference sequence). The CDR3 is 14 amino acids. V trimming: 0 bases; J trimming: 5 bases; junction bases outside the gene matches: 3. CDR3 DNA: TGTGCCAGCAGCTTGGCCGACAGGGGTTATGGCTACACCTTC. Translated: CASSLADRGYGYTF.